The sequence of this T cell receptor (beta chain) was determined in a study of T cell responses to AZD1222 COVID-19 vaccine. General study points: Repertoires were sampled only after the peak T cell response. Targeting of unmutated variant regions was reportedly seen in nearly half of spike-specific TCRs. Recipients of AZD1222 seropositive at baseline numbered only 5 or 6. Mostly white British, mostly female donors; authors suggested clonal diversity may be underestimated.

Trimming stripped 5 bases from V and 0 bases from J, with 11 bases between. The CDR3 spans 15 residues. Germline CDR1 is MGHRA and CDR2 is YSYEKL. TCRdb's copy holds only in-frame clones and misses some; the assay was immunoSEQ multiplex PCR. The table shows around 100,000 clones, with 70% to 90% occurring only once. Regarding this clone: Its antigen is undetermined.

The source was peripheral blood, collected on day 0 of AZD1222 vaccination. The V call is TRBV4-1, the J call TRBJ1-5; D is uncertain. This clonotype originated in an adult in good health. The DNA of the CDR3 is TGCGCCAGCAGCGTCCGACAAAATAGCAATCAGCCCCAGCATTTT. This sequence encodes CASSVRQNSNQPQHF.